These T cell receptor beta chains were read from a single sample in a study of cytomegalovirus exposure and HLA in healthy donors. Libraries were prepared by immunoSEQ multiplex PCR; TCRdb keeps only in-frame clonotypes and omits some of them. The sample has fewer than 150,000 clones. The sequenced material came from PBMCs. The receptors originated from a middle-aged man in good health and CMV-seronegative. The CDR3 runs from the conserved cysteine through the conserved F or W. D genes are given only for firm matches.

V gene	J gene	D gene	CDR3 DNA	CDR3 protein
TRBV9	TRBJ1-3	TRBD1	TGTGCCAGCAGCGTAGGGACAGGAGAAAACACCATATATTTT	CASSVGTGENTIYF
TRBV6-5	TRBJ1-3	TRBD1	TGTGCCAGCACCTCCCTCGGACAGGGTAACACCATATATTTT	CASTSLGQGNTIYF
TRBV15	TRBJ1-4	.	TGTGCCACCAGCAGAGTAGACGGGGAAACTAATGAAAAACTGTTTTTT	CATSRVDGETNEKLFF
TRBV7-6	TRBJ2-1	TRBD2	TGTGCCAGCAGCTTATCTGAGCGGGGGGGCCTCGAGCAGTTCTTC	CASSLSERGGLEQFF
TRBV2	TRBJ1-4	TRBD1	TGTGCCAGCCGAAGACCGGGACAGAGTAATGAAAAACTGTTTTTT	CASRRPGQSNEKLFF
TRBV4-1	TRBJ2-1	.	TGCGCCAGCAGCCAAGAGGGGCAAAACCCTTACAATGAGCAGTTCTTC	CASSQEGQNPYNEQFF
TRBV4-1	TRBJ2-5	.	TGCGCCAGCAGCCAACCAGGACAGACCAATCCTGAGACCCAGTACTTC	CASSQPGQTNPETQYF
TRBV10-3	TRBJ1-5	.	TGTGCCATCAGTGAGTCTAGGGGGGGCGGTAGCAATCAGCCCCAGCATTTT	CAISESRGGGSNQPQHF
TRBV7-2	TRBJ2-5	.	TGTGCCAGCAGCACAAACATGGCAGAGACCCAGTACTTC	CASSTNMAETQYF
TRBV18	TRBJ2-7	TRBD1	TGTGCCAGCTCACCCCCCGGACAGGGTCAGGTCGAGCAGTACTTC	CASSPPGQGQVEQYF
TRBV2	TRBJ2-7	TRBD1	TGTGCCAGCAGTGCGGACAGGGGGCCTTACGAGCAGTACTTC	CASSADRGPYEQYF
TRBV4-3	TRBJ2-3	TRBD2	TGCGCCAGCAGCCAAGATCTAGCGGGGGGCGCAGATACGCAGTATTTT	CASSQDLAGGADTQYF
TRBV29-1	TRBJ2-3	.	TGCAGTCTTACCGCCAACCCAGCAGATACGCAGTATTTT	CSLTANPADTQYF
TRBV25-1	TRBJ2-7	.	TGTGCCAGCAGTGCGACAGATACGTCCTACGAGCAGTACTTC	CASSATDTSYEQYF
TRBV7-2	TRBJ1-5	.	TGTGCCAGCAGCCCCCACACGAATCAGCCCCAGCATTTT	CASSPHTNQPQHF
TRBV15	TRBJ2-6	.	TGTGCCACCAGCAGAGACGGCTCTGGGGCCAACGTCCTGACTTTC	CATSRDGSGANVLTF
TRBV4-1	TRBJ1-2	TRBD1	TGCGCCAGCAGCCCCACAGGGGGCCGAGAAGGCTACACCTTC	CASSPTGGREGYTF
TRBV7-6	TRBJ1-4	TRBD1	TGTGCCAGCAGCGGAACGACAGGGGGGAATGAAAAACTGTTTTTT	CASSGTTGGNEKLFF
TRBV5-1	TRBJ2-5	TRBD2	TGCGCCAGCAGCGTCCCTAGCGGGGGTCAAGAGACCCAGTACTTC	CASSVPSGGQETQYF
TRBV10-3	TRBJ1-2	.	TGTGCCATCAGTGAGACGGGAAGGGGGTACGGCTACACCTTC	CAISETGRGYGYTF
TRBV28	TRBJ1-2	.	TGTGCCAGCATTAGGGGACTCCTAGGAGGGGGCTACACCTTC	CASIRGLLGGGYTF
TRBV19	TRBJ2-2	.	TGTGCCAGTAGTATTTCCCAATACACCGGGGAGCTGTTTTTT	CASSISQYTGELFF
TRBV28	TRBJ2-3	TRBD2	TGTGCCAGCAGTTTTCCTTGGACTAGCGGGATAGATACGCAGTATTTT	CASSFPWTSGIDTQYF
TRBV5-1	TRBJ1-2	TRBD1	TGCGCCAGCAGCCCTGGACAGGGGAATGGCTACACCTTC	CASSPGQGNGYTF
TRBV6-5	TRBJ2-5	.	TGTGCCAGCAGCCGATCAGGGCAAAGGGAGACCCAGTACTTC	CASSRSGQRETQYF
TRBV5-1	TRBJ2-3	TRBD2	TGCGCCAGCAGCCCTATGACTAGCGGCCTCACAGATACGCAGTATTTT	CASSPMTSGLTDTQYF
TRBV7-2	TRBJ2-7	TRBD1	TGTGCCAGCAGCTTCACAGGGGGCTACGAGCAGTACTTC	CASSFTGGYEQYF
TRBV7-2	TRBJ2-5	TRBD1	TGTGCCAGCAGATTGGGACAGAAGGGAGAAGAGACCCAGTACTTC	CASRLGQKGEETQYF
TRBV7-2	TRBJ2-7	.	TGTGCCAGCAGCTCACAGGTCTCCTACGAGCAGTACTTC	CASSSQVSYEQYF
TRBV5-4	TRBJ2-3	.	TGTGCCAGCAGCTTGGGACTAGAGAGGACAGATACGCAGTATTTT	CASSLGLERTDTQYF
TRBV27	TRBJ2-7	TRBD2	TGTGCCAGCCACAAGGGCCTAGCGGGGAACTCCTACGAGCAGTACTTC	CASHKGLAGNSYEQYF
TRBV4-2	TRBJ2-3	TRBD1	TGTGCCAGCAGCCAGACAGGGTTAGACACAGATACGCAGTATTTT	CASSQTGLDTDTQYF
TRBV11-3	TRBJ2-3	TRBD1	TGTGCCAGCAGCCCACGGGACAGGAGCCCTTCTGATACGCAGTATTTT	CASSPRDRSPSDTQYF
TRBV5-6	TRBJ1-5	TRBD1	TGTGCCAGCAGCTTTTTGGGGACAGGGCCTCAGCCCCAGCATTTT	CASSFLGTGPQPQHF
TRBV4-3	TRBJ1-2	TRBD1	TGCGCCAGCAGCCTCGACAGGGGGCTTTATGGCTACACCTTC	CASSLDRGLYGYTF
TRBV2	TRBJ1-2	TRBD1	TGTGCCAGCAGTCTGTTCCCGGGACAGGGGGCGCATGGCTACACCTTC	CASSLFPGQGAHGYTF
TRBV2	TRBJ1-4	.	TGTGCCAGCACCACGGGAGGGGCTAATGAAAAACTGTTTTTT	CASTTGGANEKLFF
TRBV10-2	TRBJ2-7	TRBD1	TGCGCCAGCAGTACAGACAGGGGGCGCGACGAGCAGTACTTC	CASSTDRGRDEQYF
TRBV28	TRBJ2-7	.	TGTGCCAGCAGTACAACAGGGACCACCTACGAGCAGTACTTC	CASSTTGTTYEQYF
TRBV29-1	TRBJ2-1	TRBD2	TGCAGCGTTGGGGGGGGCAATGAGCAGTTCTTC	CSVGGGNEQFF
TRBV28	TRBJ2-2	TRBD1	TGTGCCAGCATCCTTTCGACAGGGTCCACCGGGGAGCTGTTTTTT	CASILSTGSTGELFF
TRBV19	TRBJ1-1	.	TGTGCCAGTAGTATACAGGGTGGGATGAACACTGAAGCTTTCTTT	CASSIQGGMNTEAFF
TRBV7-2	TRBJ2-7	.	TGTGCCAGCAGCCGTAGGGCAGGGGAGGGCGAGCAGTACTTC	CASSRRAGEGEQYF
TRBV6-1	TRBJ1-1	.	TGTGCCAGCAGTGAAGCCCCGCAGGGGATGAACACTGAAGCTTTCTTT	CASSEAPQGMNTEAFF
TRBV21-1	TRBJ2-7	.	TGTGCCAGCAGCAAAGAGGGCAGGGGTTCCTACGAGCAGTACTTC	CASSKEGRGSYEQYF
TRBV6-6	TRBJ1-1	TRBD1	TGTGCCAGCTTAGAAACCCGGGACAGCATTCACACTGAAGCTTTCTTT	CASLETRDSIHTEAFF
TRBV27	TRBJ2-1	.	TGTGCCAGTAGGAGACGAGAGGATGAGCAGTTCTTC	CASRRREDEQFF
TRBV11-3	TRBJ2-7	.	TGTGCCAGCAGCTCCGGGACAACCTACGAGCAGTACTTC	CASSSGTTYEQYF